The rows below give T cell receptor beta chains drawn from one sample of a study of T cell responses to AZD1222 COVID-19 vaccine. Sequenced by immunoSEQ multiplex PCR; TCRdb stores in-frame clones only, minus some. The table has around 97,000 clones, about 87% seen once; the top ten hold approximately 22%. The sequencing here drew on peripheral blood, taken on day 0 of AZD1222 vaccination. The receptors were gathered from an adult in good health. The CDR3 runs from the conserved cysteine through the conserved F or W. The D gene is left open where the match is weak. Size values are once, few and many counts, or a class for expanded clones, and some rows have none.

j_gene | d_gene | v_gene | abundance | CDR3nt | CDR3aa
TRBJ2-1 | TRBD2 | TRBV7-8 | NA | TGTGCCAGCAGCTTAGTTGCTAGCGGGGCCAGACCCTCCTACAATGAGCAGTTCTTC | CASSLVASGARPSYNEQFF
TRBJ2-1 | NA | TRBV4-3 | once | TGCGCCAGCAGCCATGCTAATACCAATGAGCAGTTCTTC | CASSHANTNEQFF
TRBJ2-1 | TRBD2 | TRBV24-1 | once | TGTGCCACCAGTGAACTGGGGACTAGCGGTTACAATGAGCAGTTCTTC | CATSELGTSGYNEQFF
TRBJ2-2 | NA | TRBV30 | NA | TGTGCCTGGAGTGTACGGGGTTCCGGGGAGCTGTTTTTT | CAWSVRGSGELFF
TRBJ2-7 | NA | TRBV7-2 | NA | TGTGCCAGCAGCCCAGATCAGACAGGTTTGGCCCCTCAGCAGTACTTC | CASSPDQTGLAPQQYF
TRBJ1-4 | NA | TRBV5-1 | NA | TGCGCCAGCAGCTTGGGGCCTACCGCCCAGGAAAAACTGTTTTTT | CASSLGPTAQEKLFF
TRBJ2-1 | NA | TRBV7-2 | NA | TGTGCCAGCAGCTTAGACCCACAGGGATACAATGAGCAGTTCTTC | CASSLDPQGYNEQFF
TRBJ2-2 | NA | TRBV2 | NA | TGTGCCAGCAGTGTGGGGACGAACACCGGGGAGCTGTTTTTT | CASSVGTNTGELFF
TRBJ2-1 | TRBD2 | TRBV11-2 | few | TGTGCCAGCAGCTTTCTAGGAGCGGGGACTAAGTACAATGAGCAGTTCTTC | CASSFLGAGTKYNEQFF
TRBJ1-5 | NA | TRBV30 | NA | TGTGCCTGGACTTCGGGGGACTATCAGCCCCAGCATTTT | CAWTSGDYQPQHF